The 7 T cell receptor beta chains in this list originate from one sample, sequenced in a study of blood T cells in healthy people across ages. Using a J-beta primer mix together with a sample-barcoded 5' primer, a second PCR was run for roughly 6 to 12 cycles. A single record per CDR3 protein comes from TCRdb applying MiXCR to the 5' RACE reads. This table holds hundreds of thousands of distinct CDR3 sequences, under 80% found once. The source material was blood. These receptors were taken from a young man in good health.

As concerns this clonotype: A single base separates this from a much larger clone, so it may be a read error. The chain joins TRBV5-5 to TRBJ1-5; TRBD1 aligns across 7 bases. The CDR3 consists of 15 residues. From germline, CDR1 is SGHKS and CDR2 YYEKEE (reference sequence). The CDR3 protein is CASSLRGQSNQSQHF. CDR3 in DNA: TGTGCCAGCAGCTTGAGGGGACAGTCCAATCAGTCCCAGCATTTT.

This rearrangement joins TRBV2 to TRBJ2-7; D remains ambiguous. The CDR3 has 14 residues. The germline V gene has CDR1 SNHLY and CDR2 FYNNEI. V was clipped by 6 bases and J by 6 bases, with 18 bases between them. CDR3 DNA: TGTGCCAGCAGCGAAACCCGGACGCCGGGCGAGCAGTACTTC. It yields the protein CASSETRTPGEQYF.

V and J are TRBV6-6 and TRBJ2-1; D is ambiguous. The germline gives CDR1 MNHNY, CDR2 SVGAGI (reference sequence). The CDR3 sequence is 15 residues long. V lost 1 base and J lost 2, with 9 bases in between. Here the CDR3 reads CASSYLDPPYNEQFF. The CDR3 DNA sequence: TGTGCCAGCAGTTACTTGGACCCACCCTACAATGAGCAGTTCTTC.

The rearrangement joins TRBV9 to TRBJ2-1, with D possibly TRBD2 on 6 matching bases. Per germline, CDR1 SGDLS and CDR2 YYNGEE. The CDR3 is made up of 16 amino acids. Trimming cost V 3 bases and J 9 bases, with 22 bases left between them. CDR3 in amino acids: CASSATAGLIVGEQFF. CDR3 bases: TGTGCCAGCAGCGCAACAGCGGGCCTCATCGTCGGTGAGCAGTTCTTC.

V gene TRBV7-2 combines with J gene TRBJ1-5, with a tentative D call TRBD1 (6 bases). The germline V gene has CDR1 SGHTA and CDR2 FQGNSA. Trimming took off 2 bases at V and 7 bases at J, with 12 bases between the two ends. The CDR3 loop spans 14 amino acids. CDR3 amino acids: CASSLQQGLQPQHF. In DNA, the CDR3 is TGTGCCAGCAGCTTACAACAGGGACTCCAGCCCCAGCATTTT.

This rearrangement joins TRBV29-1 to TRBJ2-4, with TRBD1 matching over 7 bases. The DNA end is more similar to TRBJ2-7, so the J call may be wrong. Germline V lookup: CDR1 SQVTM, CDR2 ANQGSEA. The CDR3 loop spans 12 amino acids. In nucleotides, the CDR3 is TGCAGCGTAGATTCCGACAGGGACGAGCAGTACTTC. Amino acids: CSVDSDRDEQYF.

The chain combines TRBV7-9 with TRBJ1-2; D not certain. In germline, CDR1 is SEHNR, CDR2 FQNEAQ (reference sequence). V lost 7 bases to trimming and J lost 7 bases, with 19 bases between them. CDR3 length equals 14 residues. The CDR3 protein is CASTHDSRVGGYTF. In nucleotides, the CDR3 is TGTGCCAGCACACACGATTCGCGTGTGGGTGGCTACACCTTC.